This is a list of T cell receptor beta chains from one sample in a study of control samples from healthy donors and cancer patients. The assay was immunoSEQ multiplex PCR, and TCRdb's table has in-frame clones only and misses some. The sample consists of approximately 60,000 clones, more than 85% of them appearing once. The sequencing input was PBMCs. The receptors shown here come from a man aged 25-40 years with colorectal cancer. Each CDR3 is given with its conserved first and last residue. A D gene is named only where the DNA matches it firmly. The size field is filled for only some rows; it gives once, few, many or a size class.

clone_size: .; d_call: .; v_call: TRBV20-1; cdr3_length: 11; j_call: TRBJ2-3; cdr3_aa: CSARDLDTQYF; cdr3_nt: TGCAGTGCTAGAGATCTAGATACGCAGTATTTT
clone_size: once; d_call: TRBD1; v_call: TRBV5-1; cdr3_length: 16; j_call: TRBJ2-1; cdr3_aa: CASSLSRDRGYNEQFF; cdr3_nt: TGCGCCAGCAGCCTAAGCCGGGACAGGGGTTATAATGAGCAGTTCTTC
clone_size: .; d_call: .; v_call: TRBV7-9; cdr3_length: 16; j_call: TRBJ1-2; cdr3_aa: CASSLERSSGNYGYTF; cdr3_nt: TGTGCCAGCAGCTTAGAACGGTCCTCGGGGAACTATGGCTACACCTTC
clone_size: few; d_call: TRBD1; v_call: TRBV12-5; cdr3_length: 15; j_call: TRBJ1-5; cdr3_aa: CASGLGDRFNQPQHF; cdr3_nt: TGTGCTAGTGGTTTGGGGGACAGATTCAATCAGCCCCAGCATTTT
clone_size: .; d_call: TRBD2; v_call: TRBV5-8; cdr3_length: 17; j_call: TRBJ2-3; cdr3_aa: CASSFMRTSGPTDTQYF; cdr3_nt: TGTGCCAGCAGCTTCATGAGGACTAGCGGGCCCACAGATACGCAGTATTTT
clone_size: .; d_call: TRBD1; v_call: TRBV9; cdr3_length: 14; j_call: TRBJ2-5; cdr3_aa: CASSEGQGYETQYF; cdr3_nt: TGTGCCAGCAGCGAAGGACAGGGATACGAGACCCAGTACTTC
clone_size: .; d_call: .; v_call: TRBV4-2; cdr3_length: 15; j_call: TRBJ1-1; cdr3_aa: CASSQGVGSRTEAFF; cdr3_nt: TGTGCCAGCAGCCAAGGGGTGGGGTCAAGGACTGAAGCTTTCTTT
clone_size: .; d_call: TRBD1; v_call: TRBV7-9; cdr3_length: 15; j_call: TRBJ2-1; cdr3_aa: CASSFSRQGAGEQFF; cdr3_nt: TGTGCCAGCAGCTTTAGCCGACAGGGGGCAGGGGAGCAGTTCTTC
clone_size: .; d_call: .; v_call: TRBV5-6; cdr3_length: 15; j_call: TRBJ1-2; cdr3_aa: CASSFSRAFNYGYTF; cdr3_nt: TGTGCCAGCAGCTTTTCCAGGGCCTTTAACTATGGCTACACCTTC
clone_size: few; d_call: .; v_call: TRBV6-4; cdr3_length: 14; j_call: TRBJ1-2; cdr3_aa: CASRPGGDDYGYTF; cdr3_nt: TGTGCCAGCAGGCCTGGGGGTGACGACTATGGCTACACCTTC
clone_size: .; d_call: .; v_call: TRBV10-2; cdr3_length: 15; j_call: TRBJ2-1; cdr3_aa: CASRVLEGTYNEQFF; cdr3_nt: TGCGCCAGCAGGGTACTAGAAGGGACCTACAATGAGCAGTTCTTC
clone_size: .; d_call: .; v_call: TRBV24-1; cdr3_length: 12; j_call: TRBJ1-1; cdr3_aa: CATSDEGFEAFF; cdr3_nt: TGTGCCACCAGTGATGAGGGTTTCGAAGCTTTCTTT
clone_size: .; d_call: .; v_call: TRBV30; cdr3_length: 13; j_call: TRBJ1-1; cdr3_aa: CAWSVRFNTEAFF; cdr3_nt: TGTGCCTGGAGTGTACGGTTCAACACTGAAGCTTTCTTT
clone_size: .; d_call: .; v_call: TRBV10-3; cdr3_length: 15; j_call: TRBJ1-2; cdr3_aa: CATSYTVLANYGYTF; cdr3_nt: TGTGCCACATCTTATACGGTCCTCGCTAACTATGGCTACACCTTC
clone_size: .; d_call: .; v_call: TRBV5-4; cdr3_length: 15; j_call: TRBJ1-6; cdr3_aa: CASSPQTGVNSPLHF; cdr3_nt: TGTGCCAGCAGCCCCCAGACGGGGGTTAATTCACCCCTCCACTTT
clone_size: .; d_call: TRBD2; v_call: TRBV24-1; cdr3_length: 17; j_call: TRBJ2-3; cdr3_aa: CATSDRGTSGYSDTQYF; cdr3_nt: TGTGCCACCAGTGACCGCGGGACTAGCGGGTACTCAGATACGCAGTATTTT
clone_size: few; d_call: .; v_call: TRBV11-2; cdr3_length: 16; j_call: TRBJ2-1; cdr3_aa: CASSLDLQISYNEQFF; cdr3_nt: TGTGCCAGCAGCTTAGATCTACAGATCTCCTACAATGAGCAGTTCTTC
clone_size: .; d_call: TRBD2; v_call: TRBV7-2; cdr3_length: 18; j_call: TRBJ2-1; cdr3_aa: CASSLARSGGRFGNEQFF; cdr3_nt: TGTGCCAGCAGCTTAGCGCGTAGCGGGGGTAGGTTTGGCAATGAGCAGTTCTTC
clone_size: .; d_call: .; v_call: TRBV2; cdr3_length: 15; j_call: TRBJ1-2; cdr3_aa: CASSEDMLAGNGYTF; cdr3_nt: TGTGCCAGCAGTGAAGATATGTTGGCAGGGAATGGCTACACCTTC
clone_size: .; d_call: .; v_call: TRBV4-3; cdr3_length: 15; j_call: TRBJ2-7; cdr3_aa: CASSQDHSPTYEQYF; cdr3_nt: TGCGCCAGCAGCCAAGATCATTCACCTACCTACGAGCAGTACTTC
clone_size: .; d_call: TRBD2; v_call: TRBV6-2/TRBV6-3; cdr3_length: 13; j_call: TRBJ2-5; cdr3_aa: CASSYVAGETQYF; cdr3_nt: TGTGCCAGCAGTTATGTAGCGGGGGAGACCCAGTACTTC
clone_size: .; d_call: TRBD1; v_call: TRBV30; cdr3_length: 15; j_call: TRBJ2-3; cdr3_aa: CAWGRRQGVTDTQYF; cdr3_nt: TGTGCCTGGGGACGTAGACAGGGGGTCACAGATACGCAGTATTTT
clone_size: .; d_call: .; v_call: TRBV4-1; cdr3_length: 19; j_call: TRBJ2-7; cdr3_aa: CASSHSGLISSERPYEQYF; cdr3_nt: TGCGCCAGCAGCCACTCTGGGTTGATAAGCAGTGAGCGCCCCTACGAGCAGTACTTC
clone_size: .; d_call: TRBD2; v_call: TRBV10-3; cdr3_length: 18; j_call: TRBJ2-2; cdr3_aa: CAINLEERGGRSTGELFF; cdr3_nt: TGTGCCATCAACCTTGAGGAGCGGGGGGGGCGAAGCACCGGGGAGCTGTTTTTT
clone_size: .; d_call: .; v_call: TRBV6-5; cdr3_length: 14; j_call: TRBJ1-2; cdr3_aa: CASKGVRGIYGYTF; cdr3_nt: TGTGCCAGCAAGGGGGTACGGGGGATCTATGGCTACACCTTC
clone_size: once; d_call: TRBD1; v_call: TRBV5-1; cdr3_length: 15; j_call: TRBJ2-1; cdr3_aa: CASSFGTGGTNEQFF; cdr3_nt: TGCGCCAGCAGCTTCGGGACAGGGGGTACGAATGAGCAGTTCTTC
clone_size: .; d_call: .; v_call: TRBV5-1; cdr3_length: 15; j_call: TRBJ2-6; cdr3_aa: CASGSRNSGANVLTF; cdr3_nt: TGCGCCAGCGGCTCCAGGAATTCTGGGGCCAACGTCCTGACTTTC
clone_size: .; d_call: .; v_call: TRBV2; cdr3_length: 12; j_call: TRBJ1-1; cdr3_aa: CASSQDEREAFF; cdr3_nt: TGTGCCAGCAGCCAAGACGAGCGTGAAGCTTTCTTT
clone_size: .; d_call: .; v_call: TRBV24-1; cdr3_length: 13; j_call: TRBJ2-7; cdr3_aa: CATSDSYSYEQYF; cdr3_nt: TGTGCCACCAGTGATTCCTACAGCTACGAGCAGTACTTC
clone_size: .; d_call: .; v_call: TRBV6-5; cdr3_length: 15; j_call: TRBJ2-2; cdr3_aa: CASSPTPGYTGELFF; cdr3_nt: TGTGCCAGCAGTCCCACCCCCGGTTACACCGGGGAGCTGTTTTTT
clone_size: once; d_call: .; v_call: TRBV19; cdr3_length: 13; j_call: TRBJ2-2; cdr3_aa: CASTLTGAGELFF; cdr3_nt: TGTGCCAGTACCCTGACGGGGGCGGGGGAGCTGTTTTTT
clone_size: .; d_call: TRBD1; v_call: TRBV10-1; cdr3_length: 12; j_call: TRBJ1-2; cdr3_aa: CASSDGGGRYTF; cdr3_nt: TGCGCCAGCAGTGATGGAGGGGGCCGCTACACCTTC
clone_size: .; d_call: TRBD1; v_call: TRBV3-1/TRBV3-2; cdr3_length: 16; j_call: TRBJ1-6; cdr3_aa: CASSQRGETGGSPLHF; cdr3_nt: TGTGCCAGCAGCCAAAGGGGGGAGACAGGGGGTTCACCCCTCCACTTT
clone_size: .; d_call: .; v_call: TRBV19; cdr3_length: 14; j_call: TRBJ2-2; cdr3_aa: CASTPGTHTGELFF; cdr3_nt: TGTGCCAGTACTCCCGGGACTCACACCGGGGAGCTGTTTTTT
clone_size: .; d_call: .; v_call: TRBV3-1/TRBV3-2; cdr3_length: 16; j_call: TRBJ1-2; cdr3_aa: CASSQVPTIGAYGYTF; cdr3_nt: TGTGCCAGCAGCCAAGTTCCGACGATCGGGGCCTATGGCTACACCTTC
clone_size: .; d_call: .; v_call: TRBV5-1; cdr3_length: 16; j_call: TRBJ2-5; cdr3_aa: CASSSLGSFGKETQYF; cdr3_nt: TGCGCCAGCAGTTCCTTGGGTTCCTTCGGGAAAGAGACCCAGTACTTC
clone_size: .; d_call: TRBD1; v_call: TRBV7-9; cdr3_length: 15; j_call: TRBJ1-4; cdr3_aa: CASSLDIVGQPKLFF; cdr3_nt: TGTGCCAGCAGCTTAGATATCGTGGGACAGCCGAAACTGTTTTTT
clone_size: .; d_call: TRBD1; v_call: TRBV11-2; cdr3_length: 16; j_call: TRBJ1-5; cdr3_aa: CASSPLQGARGQPQHF; cdr3_nt: TGTGCCAGCAGCCCTTTACAGGGGGCGAGAGGTCAGCCCCAGCATTTT
clone_size: .; d_call: .; v_call: TRBV2; cdr3_length: 13; j_call: TRBJ1-2; cdr3_aa: CASPYISGYGYTF; cdr3_nt: TGTGCCAGCCCTTATATTTCGGGGTATGGCTACACCTTC
clone_size: .; d_call: TRBD1; v_call: TRBV7-8; cdr3_length: 20; j_call: TRBJ1-1; cdr3_aa: CASSPNPTGILTSRNTEAFF; cdr3_nt: TGTGCCAGCAGCCCAAACCCGACAGGGATCCTCACCTCCCGAAACACTGAAGCTTTCTTT
clone_size: few; d_call: .; v_call: TRBV20-1; cdr3_length: 11; j_call: TRBJ1-2; cdr3_aa: CSAPHVNGYTF; cdr3_nt: TGCAGTGCTCCTCATGTCAATGGCTACACCTTC